In this sample, the clone carrying this T cell receptor (beta chain) turned up a few times. Its specificity is unknown. This entry belongs to a study of identical twins. Study results and limitations: Sequences that were out-of-frame, alpha and twin-shared displayed an excess of low generation probability.

Template switching introduced a universal primer site, and the cDNA bore unique molecular identifiers. TCRdb called the 5' RACE reads again in MiXCR, with one record for every CDR3 protein. In the table there are 1.5 million to 2 million distinct CDR3 sequences, less than 40% of which are singletons. Between the trimmed V and J ends, which lost 8 bases and 0 bases, there was a span of 14 bases. This CDR3 spans 16 amino acids. The clonotype was recovered from a newborn girl in good health. The chain has TRBV12-3 or TRBV12-4 and TRBJ1-6; D call uncertain. Sequences were obtained from cord blood. CDR3: CASGKDRNSYNSPLHF. The CDR3 nucleotides are TGTGCCAGCGGAAAGGACCGCAACTCCTATAATTCACCCCTCCACTTT.